This TCR beta chain was sequenced in a study of response to subunit inactivated influenza vaccine (dated by TCRdb to the late 2010s). About the study as a whole: The study used deep quantitative T cell receptor repertoire profiling to track responses to a trivalent subunit inactivated influenza vaccine. Study-wide findings and limitations: It was suggested by the authors that each seasonal influenza vaccination may recruit only a limited number of new T cells.

Library prep was done by RT-PCR. The listed sequencing device is Illumina HiSeq 2500. The public reads were quality trimmed at Q25 with fastp and then assembled into clones with MiXCR by TCRdb, keeping productive beta chains. Identical CDR3 proteins give one entry, which carries the most common genes and DNA. The sample profile shows hundreds of thousands of distinct CDR3 sequences; approximately 13% of them were found once. About 12% of the sample is held by the ten biggest clonotypes. In light of the paper, this sample's time point label describes: 45 to 50 days after influenza vaccine administration. In regard to this clonotype: Its antigen is still unknown. The record has no base qualities; no much larger clone is one base away.

The cysteine opens and the phenylalanine closes a CDR3 of 14 amino acids. Kept here is only the CDR3 DNA, which spans 42 bases and is read in frame from base 1. Taken from the germline V gene, the CDR1 and CDR2 loops are MNHNS and SASEGT. V is pared back by 7 bases and J by 0 bases, with 13 bases lying between the germline termini. The sequences come from PBMCs from blood, collected 40 to 50 days after vaccination. Rearrangement joined TRBV6-1 to TRBJ2-7, with the D gene too uncertain to name. The TCR was taken from a middle-aged man who received an inactivated influenza vaccine. Donor details come from another sample of the same person, matched by shared clones. The CDR3 in this case is CASKSVQSSYEQYF. The sequenced DNA: TGTGCCAGCAAATCCGTCCAGAGCTCCTACGAGCAGTACTTC.